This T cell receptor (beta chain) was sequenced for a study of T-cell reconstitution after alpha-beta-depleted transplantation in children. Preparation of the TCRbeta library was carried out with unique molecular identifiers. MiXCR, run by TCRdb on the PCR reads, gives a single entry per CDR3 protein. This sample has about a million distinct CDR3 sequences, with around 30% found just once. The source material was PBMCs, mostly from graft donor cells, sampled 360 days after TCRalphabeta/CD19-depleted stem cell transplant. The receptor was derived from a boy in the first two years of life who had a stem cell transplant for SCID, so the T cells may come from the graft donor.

The CDR3 loop reads CASSPKGGLSGNTIYF. The CDR3 nucleotides read TGTGCCAGCAGCCCCAAGGGAGGGCTCTCTGGAAACACCATATATTTT. The chain employs TRBV7-9 and TRBJ1-3; no clear D gene. V lost 5 bases to trimming and J lost 0 bases, with 14 bases between them. Germline values: CDR1 SEHNR, CDR2 FQNEAQ (reference sequence). The length of the CDR3 is 16 residues.